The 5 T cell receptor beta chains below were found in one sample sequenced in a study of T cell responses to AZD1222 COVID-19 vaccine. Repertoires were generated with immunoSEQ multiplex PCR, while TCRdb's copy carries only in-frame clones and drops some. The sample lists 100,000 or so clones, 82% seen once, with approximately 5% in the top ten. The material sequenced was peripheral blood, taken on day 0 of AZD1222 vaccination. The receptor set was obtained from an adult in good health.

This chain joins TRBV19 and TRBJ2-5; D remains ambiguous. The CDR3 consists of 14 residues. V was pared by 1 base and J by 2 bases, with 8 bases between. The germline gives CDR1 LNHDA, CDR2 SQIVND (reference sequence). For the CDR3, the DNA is TGTGCCAGTAGTATAGTTGGTCGACAAGAGACCCAGTACTTC. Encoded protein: CASSIVGRQETQYF.

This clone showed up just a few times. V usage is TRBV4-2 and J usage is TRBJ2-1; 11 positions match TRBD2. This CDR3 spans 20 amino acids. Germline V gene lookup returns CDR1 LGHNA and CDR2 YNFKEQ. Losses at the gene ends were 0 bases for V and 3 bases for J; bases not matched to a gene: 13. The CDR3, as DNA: TGTGCCAGCAGCCAAGATCCCATCGCTAGCGGGGGGATTGGCTACAATGAGCAGTTCTTC. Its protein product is CASSQDPIASGGIGYNEQFF.

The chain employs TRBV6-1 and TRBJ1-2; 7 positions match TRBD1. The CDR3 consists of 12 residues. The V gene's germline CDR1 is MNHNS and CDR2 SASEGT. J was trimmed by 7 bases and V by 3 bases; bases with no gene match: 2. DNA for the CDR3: TGTGCCAGCAGTGATCGACAGGGTGGCTACACCTTC. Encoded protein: CASSDRQGGYTF.

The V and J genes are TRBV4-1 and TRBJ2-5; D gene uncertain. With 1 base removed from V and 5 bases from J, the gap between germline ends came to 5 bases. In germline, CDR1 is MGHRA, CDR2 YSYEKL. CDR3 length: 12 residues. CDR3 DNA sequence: TGCGCCAGCAGCCAAGTCCACGAGACCCAGTACTTC. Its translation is CASSQVHETQYF.

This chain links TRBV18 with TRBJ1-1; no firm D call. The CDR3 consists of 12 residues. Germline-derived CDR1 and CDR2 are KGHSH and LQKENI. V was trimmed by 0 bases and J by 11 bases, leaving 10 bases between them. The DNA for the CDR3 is TGTGCCAGCTCACCACCGGATTCTAACGCTTTCTTT. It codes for CASSPPDSNAFF.